The clone carrying this T cell receptor beta chain was recorded many times. This entry comes from a study of blood T cells in healthy people across ages. For the second PCR, which ran for about 6 to 11 cycles, a sample-barcoded 5' primer and a J-beta primer mix were used. A single record per CDR3 protein comes from TCRdb applying MiXCR to the 5' RACE reads. Among more than 750,000 distinct CDR3 sequences listed, roughly 29% were seen once. V dropped 1 base and J dropped 3; count of bases not matched to a gene: 2. CDR1 SGHRS and CDR2 YFSETQ come from the germline V gene. CDR3 length equals 14 residues. These records were also assigned to another study, of T cells of mothers and their children. That work states: RNA was extracted, and all of it went into cDNA synthesis at around 1.4 ug per 15 ul.

This clonotype was obtained from a woman aged 40 to 49 in good health. Sample: blood. V and J are TRBV5-1 and TRBJ2-5; 8 bases align to TRBD2. Here the CDR3 reads CASSLNSGEETQYF. CDR3 in DNA: TGCGCCAGCAGCTTGAATAGCGGGGAAGAGACCCAGTACTTC.